Detailed here is one TCR beta chain. CDR3 and TCR beta VDJ profiling relied on a genomic DNA template. TCRdb redid the calling of the reads with MiXCR, one entry per CDR3 protein. The table lists about 160,000 distinct CDR3 sequences, roughly 48% of them singletons. This entry belongs to a study of CD8+CD57+ T cells in acquired aplastic anemia. Germline V gene lookup returns CDR1 SNHLY and CDR2 FYNNEI. There are 12 residues in the CDR3. The sample taken for sequencing was sorted CD4+, CD8+, or CD8+CD57+ T cells (not recorded which) from PBMCs. This clonotype originated in a human donor in good health. V and J are TRBV2 and TRBJ1-5; 8 bases map to TRBD1. The CDR3 nucleotides are TGTGCGGGGCAGGGGGCAGGTCAGCCCCAGCATTTT. Translation: CAGQGAGQPQHF.